A single sample gave rise to the 31 T cell receptor beta chains below, sequenced in a study of chemoradiotherapy in HPV16-positive cancers. Generated by immunoSEQ multiplex PCR, the TCRdb table keeps only in-frame clones and is missing some. The sample carries about 14,000 clones, approximately 90% recorded once. Sequenced material: tumor tissue, taken from a patient who underwent chemoradiotherapy. These receptors were collected from a human donor with HPV-associated anogenital cancer.

The rearrangement links TRBV7-3 to TRBJ1-1, with a weak D call TRBD1 (5 bases). Germline assignment: CDR1 SGHTA and CDR2 FQGTGA. Trimming stripped 5 bases from V and 7 bases from J, with 14 bases between. CDR3 length: 13 residues. In DNA form, the CDR3 reads TGTGCCAGCAGCCAGAGCGGGGGTGATGAAGCTTTCTTT. It yields the protein CASSQSGGDEAFF.

This chain connects TRBV7-9 to TRBJ2-7; the match to TRBD2 covers 9 bases. Trimming at V came to 3 bases and at J to 0 bases, leaving 0 bases not matched to a gene. The CDR3 contains 14 residues. The germline CDR1 and CDR2 sequences are SEHNR and FQNEAQ (reference sequence). DNA of the CDR3: TGTGCCAGCAGCTTGGGACTAGCCTCCTACGAGCAGTACTTC. As protein: CASSLGLASYEQYF.

The chain uses TRBV29-1 and TRBJ1-5; the D gene is possibly TRBD1 (6 bases). Trimming shortened V by 7 bases and J by 4 bases, and 20 bases separated the two germline ends. Germline-derived CDR1 and CDR2 are SQVTM and ANQGSEA. The CDR3 contains 15 residues. In nucleotides, the CDR3 is TGCAGCGCGGATCTACAGGGATATGAGAATCAGCCCCAGCATTTT. As protein: CSADLQGYENQPQHF.

V gene TRBV19 combines with J gene TRBJ2-2; perhaps D is TRBD1 or TRBD2 (6 bases each). Trimming pared 3 bases from V and 4 bases from J, leaving 12 bases between. CDR3 length equals 15 residues. Germline values: CDR1 LNHDA, CDR2 SQIVND (reference sequence). The CDR3 region has the DNA TGTGCCAGTAGTATCTCGGGGGCGGGCACCGGGGAGCTGTTTTTT. Encoded protein: CASSISGAGTGELFF.

V gene TRBV27 combines with J gene TRBJ1-5; maybe TRBD1 (5 bases). In germline, CDR1 is MNHEY, CDR2 SMNVEV (reference sequence). Trimming pared 6 bases from V and 7 bases from J, leaving 13 bases between. The CDR3 consists of 13 residues. CDR3 nucleotides: TGTGCCAGCAGGGGGGGGGTAGGGCAGCCCCAGCATTTT. Translating it yields CASRGGVGQPQHF.

V and J are TRBV11-3 and TRBJ2-1, with D uncertain. V gave up 2 bases and J gave up 2 bases, with 7 bases separating them. Germline V gene data show CDR1 as SGHNT and CDR2 as YENEEA. This CDR3 region has 14 residues. CDR3 sequence (DNA): TGTGCCAGCAGCTTACCGGGCCCCTACAATGAGCAGTTCTTC. Protein: CASSLPGPYNEQFF.

The chain has TRBV15 and TRBJ2-1, with no clear D. Germline lookup yields CDR1 LNHNV and CDR2 YYDKDF (reference sequence). The CDR3 spans 15 residues. The V end was cut by 0 bases, the J end by 2 bases, with 8 bases between. The CDR3 DNA is TGTGCCACCAGCAGAGATGGGTCACCCTACAATGAGCAGTTCTTC. Amino acids: CATSRDGSPYNEQFF.

V and J are TRBV20-1 and TRBJ2-1; D is uncertain. From germline, CDR1 is DFQATT and CDR2 SNEGSKA (reference sequence). CDR3 length: 11 amino acids. V lost 2 bases and J lost 8, with 7 bases in between. The CDR3 coding sequence is TGCAGTGCTAGACTGGGCCATGAGCAGTTCTTC. Its translation is CSARLGHEQFF.

This chain connects TRBV6-5 to TRBJ2-2; D is perhaps TRBD2 (6 bases). The CDR3 is 14 amino acids. Trimming pared 5 bases from V and 9 bases from J, leaving 16 bases between. Germline-derived CDR1 and CDR2 are MNHEY and SVGAGI. DNA for the CDR3: TGTGCCAGCAGTCCCCTCCGGGAGCGGAGGGAGCTGTTTTTT. Amino acids: CASSPLRERRELFF.

The chain uses TRBV6-1 and TRBJ1-4, with D unresolved. Trimming removed 8 bases from V and 7 bases from J, with 11 bases in between. Per germline, CDR1 MNHNS and CDR2 SASEGT. The CDR3 loop spans 12 amino acids. For the CDR3, the DNA is TGTGCCAGCTTTTTATTCGGTGAAAAACTGTTTTTT. This translates into CASFLFGEKLFF.

This chain uses TRBV19 with TRBJ1-5; 10 positions agree with TRBD1. CDR1 is LNHDA and CDR2 is SQIVND in the germline V gene (reference sequence). V dropped 3 bases and J dropped 12; count of bases not matched to a gene: 11. The CDR3 length is 15 residues. CDR3 nucleotides: TGTGCCAGTAGTATCGCGACAGGGGGCGATAGGGACCAGCATTTT. Translation gives CASSIATGGDRDQHF.

V gene TRBV19 combines with J gene TRBJ2-2; 9 nucleotides match TRBD2. CDR1 is LNHDA and CDR2 is SQIVND in the germline V gene (reference sequence). The CDR3 sequence is 17 residues long. After removal of 3 bases from V and 8 bases from J, the junction contained 13 bases not matched to a gene. As DNA, the CDR3 is TGTGCCAGTAGTATGGTGCTGGCTAGCGGGATAGCTGGGGAGCTGTTTTTT. Residues: CASSMVLASGIAGELFF.

V is TRBV9 and J is TRBJ2-3; either TRBD1 or TRBD2 may fit D (5 bases each). Germline CDR1 SGDLS, CDR2 YYNGEE. V shed 3 bases and J shed 10 bases, with 18 bases lying between them. CDR3 length equals 14 residues. The CDR3 nucleotides are TGTGCCAGCAGCGGTAGCCCTAGAGGGGAAGCGCAGTATTTT. It specifies CASSGSPRGEAQYF.

V usage is TRBV29-1 and J usage is TRBJ2-3, with D possibly being TRBD1 (6 bases). Trimming pared 3 bases from V and 2 bases from J, leaving 9 bases between. Germline CDR1 SQVTM, CDR2 ANQGSEA. The CDR3 runs to 13 residues. This CDR3 is CSVEGAATDTQYF. The DNA of the CDR3 is TGCAGCGTTGAGGGGGCAGCCACAGATACGCAGTATTTT.

The rearrangement uses TRBV5-6 and TRBJ2-7; D gene ambiguous. CDR3 size: 11 residues. V lost 2 bases and J lost 4, with 4 bases in between. Germline V gene data show CDR1 as SGHDT and CDR2 as YYEEEE. CDR3 in DNA: TGTGCCAGCAGCTTCCAATACGAGCAGTACTTC. Protein: CASSFQYEQYF.

The J gene is TRBJ1-1, the V gene TRBV11-2; D may be TRBD1 (5 bases). Trimming stripped 3 bases from V and 5 bases from J, with 10 bases between. CDR1 and CDR2 (germline): SGHAT, FQNNGV. CDR3 size: 13 residues. Here the CDR3 DNA reads TGTGCCAGCAGCTTTAGACAGCATACTGAAGCTTTCTTT. It yields the protein CASSFRQHTEAFF. The full variable domain, rest sourced from reference TRBV11-2 and TRBJ1-1, is EAGVAQSPRYKIIEKRQSVAFWCNPISGHATLYWYQQILGQGPKLLIQFQNNGVVDDSQLPKDRFSAERLKGVDSTLKIQPAKLEDSAVYLCASSFRQHTEAFFGQGTRLTVV.

The gene calls are TRBV7-9 and TRBJ2-7; D unclear. Per germline, CDR1 SEHNR and CDR2 FQNEAQ (reference sequence). The CDR3 runs 14 residues. Trimming removed 2 bases from V and 5 bases from J, with 13 bases in between. The chain's CDR3 is CASSLSAPPHEQYF. The CDR3 nucleotides are TGTGCCAGCAGCTTATCGGCCCCCCCCCACGAGCAGTACTTC.

Worth noting for this clone: Different DNA sequences within this sample yield the same CDR3. This chain links TRBV30 with TRBJ1-4; D may be TRBD1 (6 bases). CDR1 and CDR2 (germline): GTSNPN, SVGIG (reference sequence). The CDR3 runs to 14 residues. V gave up 8 bases and J gave up 8 bases, with 21 bases separating them. CDR3 residues: CALTTWTDGEKLFF. The CDR3 coding sequence is TGTGCCCTGACTACTTGGACAGACGGGGAAAAACTGTTTTTT.

The chain combines TRBV7-2 with TRBJ2-7; TRBD2 might be the D (6 bases). Per the germline V gene, CDR1 is SGHTA and CDR2 is FQGNSA. V was pared by 0 bases and J by 6 bases, with 24 bases between. The CDR3 runs 18 residues. The CDR3 region is CASSLATTLAEVRSEQYF. CDR3 nucleotides: TGTGCCAGCAGCTTAGCGACGACTTTAGCGGAGGTGAGAAGCGAGCAGTACTTC. Looking up the rest from reference TRBV7-2 and TRBJ2-7 gives the full variable domain: GAGVSQSPSNKVTEKGKDVELRCDPISGHTALYWYRQSLGQGLEFLIYFQGNSAPDKSGLPSDRFSAERTGGSVSTLTIQRTQQEDSAVYLCASSLATTLAEVRSEQYFGPGTRLTVT.

The chain carries TRBV10-1 and TRBJ2-2, with 7 bases aligning to TRBD2. Germline trimming cut 2 bases from V and 6 bases from J; bases unmatched to any gene: 0. CDR1 and CDR2 from the germline V gene are WNHNN and SYGVQD (reference sequence). The CDR3 extends over 13 amino acids. The CDR3 nucleotides are TGCGCCAGCAGTGAGCGGGGGGCCGGGGAGCTGTTTTTT. Protein sequence: CASSERGAGELFF.

The rearrangement links TRBV11-3 to TRBJ2-3; weak D call: TRBD1 (5 bases). Germline lookup yields CDR1 SGHNT and CDR2 YENEEA. The germline V and J ends were trimmed by 3 bases and 5 bases, with 18 bases remaining between them. This CDR3 spans 16 amino acids. The CDR3 nucleotides read TGTGCCAGCAGCTTTCCTATGGCAGGGAAAGGAGATACGCAGTATTTT. Translating it yields CASSFPMAGKGDTQYF.

The chain is built from TRBV27 and TRBJ1-5, with D hard to call. This CDR3 is 15 amino acids long. Germline V gene data show CDR1 as MNHEY and CDR2 as SMNVEV (reference sequence). Trimming took off 2 bases at V and 0 bases at J, with 8 bases between the two ends. CDR3 residues: CASSLMGTSNQPQHF. In DNA, the CDR3 is TGTGCCAGCAGTTTAATGGGAACTAGCAATCAGCCCCAGCATTTT.

The chain is built from TRBV5-4 and TRBJ1-4; 7 bases line up with TRBD1. The length of the CDR3 is 14 residues. The J segment lost 8 bases and the V segment lost 3 bases, leaving 7 bases of the junction unmatched. Germline V gene sequence: CDR1 SGHNT, CDR2 YYREEE (reference sequence). CDR3 sequence (DNA): TGTGCCAGCAGCTCTCAAGGGGGCGCGGAAAAACTGTTTTTT. Translation: CASSSQGGAEKLFF.

Notes on this clone: The junction and the germline gene differ at one end; a read error may be behind it. The gene calls are TRBV9 and TRBJ2-5; D perhaps matches TRBD1 (5 bases). The CDR3 extends over 16 amino acids. The germline gives CDR1 SGDLS, CDR2 YYNGEE. CDR3 loop: CASSEDSSRPEEPQYF. The CDR3 DNA is TGTGCCAGCAGCGAAGACAGCTCCCGTCCCGAAGAGCCCCAGTACTTC.

This chain links TRBV4-1 with TRBJ2-5, with 14 bases identical to TRBD2. Looked up from germline, CDR1 is MGHRA and CDR2 is YSYEKL. Trimming at V came to 4 bases and at J to 4 bases, leaving 11 bases not matched to a gene. The CDR3 is 18 amino acids. The CDR3 DNA reads as TGCGCCAGCAGCCCCAACCGACTAGCGGGAGGGAGGGCAGAGACCCAGTACTTC. Translated: CASSPNRLAGGRAETQYF.

The chain couples TRBV6-1 to TRBJ1-5; 8 positions agree with TRBD1. CDR1 is MNHNS, CDR2 SASEGT, per germline. There are 12 residues in the CDR3. Trimming removed 9 bases from V and 2 bases from J; junction bases left unmatched: 0. CDR3 sequence: CARGQGNQPQHF. The CDR3 DNA follows: TGTGCCAGGGGACAGGGCAATCAGCCCCAGCATTTT.

The CDR3 sequence is CASSEVAGGDTQYF. CDR3 sequence (DNA): TGCGCCAGCAGCGAAGTAGCGGGAGGAGATACGCAGTATTTT. V is TRBV5-1 and J is TRBJ2-3, with 10 bases that match TRBD2. The germline V gene encodes CDR1 SGHRS and CDR2 YFSETQ. V shed 4 bases, J shed 5 bases, and the junction held 4 bases outside the gene matches. The CDR3 is 14 amino acids.

This chain links TRBV11-3 with TRBJ2-2; weak D call: TRBD2 (6 bases). Germline V gene lookup returns CDR1 SGHNT and CDR2 YENEEA. The CDR3 is 15 residues long. Trimming cost V 5 bases and J 4 bases, with 14 bases left between them. As DNA, the CDR3 is TGTGCCAGCAGCGCCCGACTAGGTTCCACCGGGGAGCTGTTTTTT. Translated: CASSARLGSTGELFF.

This rearrangement joins TRBV19 to TRBJ1-2; a possible D gene is TRBD1 (6 bases). This CDR3 region has 16 residues. Germline V CDR1 and CDR2: LNHDA, SQIVND (reference sequence). V lost 2 bases and J 8 bases, leaving 21 bases between the germline ends. The CDR3 here is CASSISSRRGGRGYTF. As DNA, the CDR3 is TGTGCCAGTAGTATAAGCTCCCGTCGGGGGGGGCGCGGCTACACCTTC.

This clone has only a few counts. V is TRBV9 and J is TRBJ1-2; no firm D call. This CDR3 region has 15 residues. Trimming took off 0 bases at V and 4 bases at J, with 13 bases between the two ends. The germline CDR1 and CDR2 sequences are SGDLS and YYNGEE. As DNA, the CDR3 is TGTGCCAGCAGCGTAGATGGTACGGATAGCTATGGCTACACCTTC. Encoded protein: CASSVDGTDSYGYTF.

Points on this clone: Other DNA variants within this sample encode the same CDR3. V gene TRBV30 combines with J gene TRBJ1-4; D possibly corresponds to TRBD1 (6 bases). The CDR3 totals 14 residues. The germline V and J ends were trimmed by 7 bases and 8 bases, with 20 bases remaining between them. Germline CDR1 reads GTSNPN; CDR2 reads SVGIG (reference sequence). The DNA for the CDR3 is TGTGCCTTGACTACTTGGACAGACGGGGAAAAACTGTTTTTT. Protein sequence: CALTTWTDGEKLFF.